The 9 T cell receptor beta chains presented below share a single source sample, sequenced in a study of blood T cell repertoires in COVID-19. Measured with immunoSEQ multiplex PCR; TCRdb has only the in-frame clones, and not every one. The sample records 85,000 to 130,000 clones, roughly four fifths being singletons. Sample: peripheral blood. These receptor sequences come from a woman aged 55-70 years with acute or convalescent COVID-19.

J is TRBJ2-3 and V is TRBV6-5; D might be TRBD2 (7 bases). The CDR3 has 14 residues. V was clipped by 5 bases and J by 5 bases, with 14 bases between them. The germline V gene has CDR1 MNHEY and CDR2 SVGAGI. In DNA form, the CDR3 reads TGTGCCAGCAGTCCCGGGGGGCGGGAAGATACGCAGTATTTT. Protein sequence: CASSPGGREDTQYF.

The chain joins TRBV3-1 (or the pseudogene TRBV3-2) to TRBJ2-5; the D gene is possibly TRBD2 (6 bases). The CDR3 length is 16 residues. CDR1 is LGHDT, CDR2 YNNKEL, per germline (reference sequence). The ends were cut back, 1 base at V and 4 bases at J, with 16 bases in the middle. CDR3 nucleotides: TGTGCCAGCAGCCAAGGGGGACTGGGCCAGGGAGAGACCCAGTACTTC. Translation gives CASSQGGLGQGETQYF.

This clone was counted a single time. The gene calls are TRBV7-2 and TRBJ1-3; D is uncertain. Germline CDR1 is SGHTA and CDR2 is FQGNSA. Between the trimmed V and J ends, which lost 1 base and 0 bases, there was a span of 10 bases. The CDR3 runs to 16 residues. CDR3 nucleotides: TGTGCCAGCAGCTTAGGTCCGGGAAGCTCTGGAAACACCATATATTTT. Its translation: CASSLGPGSSGNTIYF.

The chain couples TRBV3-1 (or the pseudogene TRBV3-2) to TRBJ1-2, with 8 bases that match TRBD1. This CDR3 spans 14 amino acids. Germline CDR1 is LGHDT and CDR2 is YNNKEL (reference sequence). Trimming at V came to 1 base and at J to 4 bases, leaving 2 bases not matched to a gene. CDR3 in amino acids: CASSQGTGLYGYTF. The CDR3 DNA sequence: TGTGCCAGCAGCCAAGGGACAGGGCTCTATGGCTACACCTTC.

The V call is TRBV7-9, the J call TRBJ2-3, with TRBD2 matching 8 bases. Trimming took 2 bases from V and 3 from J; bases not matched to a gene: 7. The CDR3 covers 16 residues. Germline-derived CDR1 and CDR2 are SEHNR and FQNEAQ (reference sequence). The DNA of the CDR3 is TGTGCCAGCAGCTTAACGGGCGGGAGGAGGACAGATACGCAGTATTTT. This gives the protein CASSLTGGRRTDTQYF. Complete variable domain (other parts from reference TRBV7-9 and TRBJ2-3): DTGVSQNPRHKITKRGQNVTFRCDPISEHNRLYWYRQTLGQGPEFLTYFQNEAQLEKSRLLSDRFSAERPKGSFSTLEIQRTEQGDSAMYLCASSLTGGRRTDTQYFGPGTRLTVL.

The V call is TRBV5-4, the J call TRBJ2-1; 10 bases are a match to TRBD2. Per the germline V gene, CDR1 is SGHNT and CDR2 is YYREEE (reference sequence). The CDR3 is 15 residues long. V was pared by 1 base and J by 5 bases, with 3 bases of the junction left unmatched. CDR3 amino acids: CASSLTSGVHNEQFF. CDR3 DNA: TGTGCCAGCAGCTTGACTAGCGGGGTACACAATGAGCAGTTCTTC.

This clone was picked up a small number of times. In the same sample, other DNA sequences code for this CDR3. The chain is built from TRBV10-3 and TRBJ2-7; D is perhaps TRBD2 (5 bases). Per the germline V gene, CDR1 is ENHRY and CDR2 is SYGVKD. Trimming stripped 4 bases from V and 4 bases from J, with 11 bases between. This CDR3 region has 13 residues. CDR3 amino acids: CAISGGRGYEQYF. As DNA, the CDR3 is TGTGCCATCAGTGGAGGGAGAGGATACGAGCAGTACTTC.

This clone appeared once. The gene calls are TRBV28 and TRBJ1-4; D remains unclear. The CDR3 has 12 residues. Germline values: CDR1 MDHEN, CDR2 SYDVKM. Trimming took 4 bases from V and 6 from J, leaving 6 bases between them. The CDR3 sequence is CASSWRDEKLFF. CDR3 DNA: TGTGCCAGCAGTTGGAGGGATGAAAAACTGTTTTTT.

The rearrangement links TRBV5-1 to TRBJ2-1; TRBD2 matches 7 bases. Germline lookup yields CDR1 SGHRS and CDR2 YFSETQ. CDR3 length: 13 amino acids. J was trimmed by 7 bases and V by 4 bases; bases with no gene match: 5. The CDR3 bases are TGCGCCAGCAGCGAAGGACTAGTGAATGAGCAGTTCTTC. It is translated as CASSEGLVNEQFF. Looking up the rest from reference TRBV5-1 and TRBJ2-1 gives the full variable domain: KAGVTQTPRYLIKTRGQQVTLSCSPISGHRSVSWYQQTPGQGLQFLFEYFSETQRNKGNFPGRFSGRQFSNSRSEMNVSTLELGDSALYLCASSEGLVNEQFFGPGTRLTVL.